The 10 T cell receptor beta chains below were found in one sample sequenced in a study of T-cell reconstitution after alpha-beta-depleted transplantation in children. Unique molecular identifiers featured in how the TCRbeta library was prepared. TCRdb passed the PCR reads through MiXCR, listing each CDR3 protein once. This sample has a few hundred thousand distinct CDR3 sequences, with roughly 22% found just once. The material sequenced was PBMCs from the stem cell graft donor, taken from the stem cell graft. These receptors were taken from a human donor who donated a stem cell graft to a child with acute myeloid leukemia.

The J gene is TRBJ1-2, the V gene TRBV27; 8 positions agree with TRBD1. The CDR3 spans 17 residues. Trimming took 5 bases from V and 3 from J; bases not matched to a gene: 14. Germline assignment: CDR1 MNHEY and CDR2 SMNVEV (reference sequence). Written as DNA, the CDR3 is TGTGCCAGCAGTCCTCTCAACAGGGGGGGCGCAGACTATGGCTACACCTTC. Residues: CASSPLNRGGADYGYTF.

This clonotype was observed a few times. This chain uses TRBV6-1 with TRBJ2-5; 7 bases are shared with TRBD1. CDR1 and CDR2 from the germline V gene are MNHNS and SASEGT. Trimming cost V 5 bases and J 2 bases; bases outside gene matches: 5. This CDR3 spans 14 amino acids. The CDR3 DNA reads TGTGCCAGCAGTAGGGGACAGTTACAAGAGACCCAGTACTTC. It specifies CASSRGQLQETQYF.

This clonotype was seen more than once but under ten times. J is TRBJ2-5 and V is TRBV7-3; tentative D call: TRBD2 (6 bases). Germline V gene data show CDR1 as SGHTA and CDR2 as FQGTGA. The V end was cut by 1 base, the J end by 5 bases, with 14 bases between. There are 15 residues in the CDR3. In nucleotides, the CDR3 is TGTGCCAGCAGCTTAAGAGGCGGGGTTCGGGAGACCCAGTACTTC. This translates into CASSLRGGVRETQYF.

The chain recombines TRBV7-9 with TRBJ2-3, with 10 bases identical to TRBD2. The CDR3 consists of 15 residues. Germline CDR1 and CDR2: SEHNR and FQNEAQ (reference sequence). The junction had 8 bases not matched to a gene; V was cut back by 4 bases and J by 7 bases. This CDR3 reads CASSSSGRALYTQYF. CDR3 nucleotides: TGTGCCAGCAGCTCAAGCGGGAGGGCCCTGTATACGCAGTATTTT.

This clonotype was detected a few times. The V gene is TRBV10-2, the J gene TRBJ1-5, with unresolved D. The germline V gene has CDR1 WSHSY and CDR2 SAAADI. Trimming cost V 1 base and J 6 bases, with 13 bases left between them. This CDR3 region has 15 residues. The DNA of the CDR3 is TGCGCCAGCAGTGAGTTGGGCGACGTTAGTCAGCCCCAGCATTTT. Amino acid sequence: CASSELGDVSQPQHF.

The chain combines TRBV20-1 with TRBJ2-1; D is uncertain. V was cut by 6 bases and J by 2 bases, with 17 bases left in between. Germline CDR1 and CDR2: DFQATT and SNEGSKA (reference sequence). The CDR3 extends over 15 amino acids. CDR3 sequence (DNA): TGCAGTGCCACTCGACTGGCTCAGACCTACAATGAGCAGTTCTTC. This gives the protein CSATRLAQTYNEQFF.

This clonotype was counted ten times or more. V usage is TRBV29-1 and J usage is TRBJ2-3; 7 bases map to TRBD2. CDR3 length equals 14 residues. CDR1 is SQVTM, CDR2 ANQGSEA, per germline. Trimming cost V 3 bases and J 2 bases; bases outside gene matches: 5. The CDR3 loop is CSVDPSGNTDTQYF. The CDR3 DNA follows: TGCAGCGTTGATCCTAGCGGTAACACAGATACGCAGTATTTT.

The chain has TRBV3-1 and TRBJ2-3; 12 nucleotides line up with TRBD2. The CDR3 is 15 amino acids. V lost 6 bases, J lost 4 bases, and 5 bases stayed unmatched. Germline V gene sequence: CDR1 LGHDT, CDR2 YNNKEL (reference sequence). The CDR3 protein is CASSRRLAGADTQYF. CDR3 coding DNA: TGTGCCAGCAGTCGCCGACTAGCGGGAGCAGATACGCAGTATTTT.

This clonotype was recorded at least ten times. CDR3 bases: TGTGCCAGCATGTACCTCACAGATACGCAGTATTTT. Translating it yields CASMYLTDTQYF. The rearrangement joins TRBV12-3 or TRBV12-4 to TRBJ2-3; D call uncertain. V dropped 7 bases and J dropped 2 bases, with 7 bases sitting between them. There are 12 residues in the CDR3.

This clonotype was found many times. V and J are TRBV20-1 and TRBJ1-6; D remains ambiguous. Trimming stripped 2 bases from V and 5 bases from J, with 13 bases between. CDR3 length: 15 amino acids. Per the germline V gene, CDR1 is DFQATT and CDR2 is SNEGSKA (reference sequence). The CDR3 loop is CSARNNQVDNSPLHF. The CDR3 nucleotides are TGCAGTGCTAGAAATAATCAAGTAGATAATTCACCCCTCCACTTT.